This TCR beta chain was obtained from a study of shared T cell receptors in the human thymus. Looked up from germline, CDR1 is LGHNA and CDR2 is YSLEER. V lost 0 bases, J lost 4 bases, and 18 bases lay in between. The CDR3 extends over 17 amino acids. This table comes from immunoSEQ multiplex PCR, and its TCRdb copy is limited to in-frame clones, with some not included. The data show hundreds of thousands of clones, approximately 89% seen once. This sample also belongs to another study, concerning human thymus T cells. From that report: Thymus tissue for the work was resected from patients undergoing corrective heart surgery.

The J gene is TRBJ2-5, the V gene TRBV4-3; a weak D match, TRBD2 (6 bases). The receptor's source is a boy less than two years old with a congenital heart defect. Sequences were obtained from thymocytes. CDR3 in DNA: TGCGCCAGCAGCCAAGATTTTTCTAGCGAGAAAGGAGAGACCCAGTACTTC. It codes for CASSQDFSSEKGETQYF.